Listed below are T cell receptor beta chains from one sample, sequenced in a study of cytomegalovirus exposure and HLA in healthy donors. Produced via immunoSEQ multiplex PCR; TCRdb's table is partial and in-frame only. The sample lists tens of thousands of clones; around 74% were seen once. Sequencing was carried out using PBMCs. The source of these receptors is a man aged 25 to 45 in good health and CMV-seropositive. CDR3s leave out the opening cysteine and the closing phenylalanine or tryptophan. Each record gives: V gene, J gene, CDR3 protein.

>TRBV7-2|TRBJ1-4
ASSRTATNEKLF
>TRBV7-9|TRBJ1-5
ASSLASTDSYSNQPQH
>TRBV6-5|TRBJ2-7
ASTNHPNYEQY
>TRBV7-8|TRBJ1-5
ASSPGMGGQGPYSNQPQH
>TRBV5-6|TRBJ2-6
ASSLWPSGANVLT
>TRBV5-3|TRBJ2-7
ARSTPGLASYEQY
>TRBV2|-
ASISWRTGTYEQY
>TRBV4-1|TRBJ2-7
ASSQTSSGGSYEQY
>TRBV2|TRBJ1-1
ASSGGTGTVTEAF
>TRBV6-1|TRBJ2-1
ASSETHRTGGMGNEQF
>TRBV28|TRBJ1-1
ASSSTHGQAF
>TRBV7-8|TRBJ1-4
ASSLEPKKLF
>TRBV6-1|TRBJ1-6
ASSADSSNSPLH
>TRBV18|TRBJ2-7
ASSPPMRPPDPYEQY
>TRBV6-6|TRBJ2-7
ASSQGGMRIYEQY
>TRBV5-6|TRBJ2-7
ASSKRQAYEQY
>TRBV6-6|TRBJ1-6
ASTPGQGNSPLH
>TRBV6-1|TRBJ1-1
ASRGTGVNTEAF
>TRBV4-2|TRBJ1-1
ASSQTMNTEAF
>TRBV4-2|TRBJ1-2
ASSQVGAGLGYT
>TRBV30|TRBJ1-1
AWSVNTEAF
>TRBV15|TRBJ1-5
ATSGQGGLYSNQPQH
>TRBV10-1|TRBJ1-4
ASSTGGSRVTNEKLF
>TRBV4-1|TRBJ2-7
ASSLSSGGFYEQY
>TRBV27|TRBJ1-4
ASSPGGGTNEKLF
>TRBV7-9|TRBJ1-4
ASSFPLTGKEEKLF
>TRBV4-1|TRBJ1-6
ASSQDRSGGRGSPLH
>TRBV5-1|TRBJ2-7
ASTARGGSDEQY
>TRBV25-1|TRBJ1-2
ASSPPDREGYGYT
>TRBV7-9|TRBJ2-1
ASLAGLDNEQF
>TRBV6-4|TRBJ2-1
ASTLEASGGSLGEQF
>TRBV6-1|TRBJ2-1
ASSEALRRGGQNEQF
>TRBV19|TRBJ1-4
ASSGGQINEKLF
>TRBV6-5|TRBJ1-6
ASSYTGGNSPLH
>TRBV18|TRBJ1-1
ASSPLGQRMNTEAF
>TRBV6-5|TRBJ1-4
ASGSNEKLF
>TRBV6-6|TRBJ1-1
ASSLQGRNTEAF
>TRBV7-9|TRBJ2-2
SSSSRQGAYTGELF
>TRBV4-3|TRBJ2-7
ASSQGDRAFDEQY
>TRBV4-1|-
ASSHGGDYEQY
>TRBV6-1|TRBJ2-7
ASSPRQDPPYEQY
>TRBV28|TRBJ2-7
ASSPRQGIGARDEQY
>TRBV4-2|TRBJ2-1
ASSQDSNEQF
>TRBV6-5|TRBJ2-2
ASSTGTGNTGELF
>TRBV27|TRBJ2-7
ASSLSGSHEQY
>TRBV18|TRBJ2-1
ASSPRGTRSYNEQF
>TRBV15|-
ATSRDGGGAYEQY
>TRBV2|TRBJ1-2
ASSDQGVYDGYT
>TRBV29-1|TRBJ2-2
SVGGQGTNTGELF
>TRBV4-1|TRBJ2-3
ASSQFSGGLLDTQY
>TRBV15|TRBJ1-6
ATGGQGARSPLH
>TRBV6-4|TRBJ2-2
ASSRSPGTGESGELF
>TRBV7-2|TRBJ1-2
ASSFNRDGYT
>TRBV7-6|TRBJ2-1
ASSLVGLGSGGAGEQF
>TRBV11-1|TRBJ1-2
ASSFAGDDYYGYT
>TRBV4-3|TRBJ2-5
ASSHSPLAGGYQETQY
>TRBV19|TRBJ1-5
ASSMRPLLSVGESNQPQH